This T cell receptor beta chain was identified in a study of blood T cell repertoires in COVID-19. In the study overall: Acute and convalescent COVID-19 specimens originated in the United States, Italy and Spain. The cDNA or gDNA used as material had been derived from T cells, B-cell-depleted T cells, or PBMCs.

The CDR3 is 11 residues long. Germline loops: CDR1 MDHEN, CDR2 SYDVKM. V lost 4 bases and J 8 bases, leaving 8 bases between the germline ends. In the study's own analysis: Amplification with reference gene primers provided the estimates of nucleated cell counts. Libraries were prepared by immunoSEQ multiplex PCR; TCRdb keeps only in-frame clonotypes and omits some of them. From that table come the V and J calls and clone size; the DNA was used to work out D and trimming. The sample comprises more than 200,000 clones, approximately 90% of which are singletons, and around 4% rests with the top ten. Study members were between roughly 18 and 100 years old and lived in 24 US regions.

Sequencing was performed on PBMCs or T cells enriched from blood (not recorded which). The V gene is TRBV28, the J gene TRBJ1-2; D remains unclear. This sequence was found in a woman between 25 and 40 years old who had recovered from COVID-19. The DNA for the CDR3 is TGTGCCAGCAGTTCCCCCTTCGGCTACACCTTC. It yields the protein CASSSPFGYTF.